This T cell receptor beta chain was captured by sequencing in a study of molecular identifiers for immune sequencing clone quantification (dated by TCRdb to 2016 to 2019). Broadly, across the study: In a replicate experiment, RNA from about 19,000 or 110,000 naive CD8 T cells was split into five aliquots, four of which were sequenced. The study was a methods study using CD8 T cells to benchmark molecular-identifier clustering-based TCR repertoire sequencing (MIDCIRS) and TCR RNA copy counting.

Library preparation employed PCR. Sequencer: NextSeq 500. Preparation of bulk TCR libraries followed a previously described approach, with the TCR primers listed in Table S5. Total RNA was purified with the Qiagen AllPrep DNA/RNA kit. Before any analysis, reads coming from multiple sequencing runs of the same library were combined into one pool. For the original study's pipeline: Reads were retained only if the reads had an exact TCR constant sequence, and the retained reads were trimmed to 150 nt and grouped according to their 12-nt molecular barcodes. Reads within each barcode group were sub-clustered using a 15% Levenshtein threshold, and quality-weighted consensus sequences were constructed for each RNA molecule. Non-functional sequences were excluded, and lower-count sequences lying one edit away from another sequence were also excluded. Barcode sub-clusters with fewer than 20% of the maximum read count were removed, based on fitting two negative binomial distributions. TCRdb took the public reads, trimmed them with fastp at Q25, ran MiXCR for clone calling and kept in-frame beta chains. Here each entry gathers all rows of one CDR3 protein and keeps the most common genes and DNA. None of the V and J calls come from the authors' own analysis; TCRdb made them. This sample has about 40,000 distinct CDR3 sequences in its table, and 24% of those were observed once. The biggest ten clones account for about 0.91% of the sample.

Findings and caveats that apply to the study as a whole: Spiked-in Jurkat TCR RNA (approximately 9 copies' worth), which is not part of the donor repertoire, was contained in the naive libraries. Spiked-in Jurkat TCR RNA equivalent to a single cell was reported to be detectable even among approximately 1.1 million naive CD8 T cells. When barcode sub-clustering was left out, chimeric consensus sequences inflated TCR diversity, with chimeras reaching as high as 47%. Highly expanded clone sizes could be underestimated if identical TCR molecules share a barcode. In CMV-specific effector cells, clones with more than 20 RNA copies contained over 99% of molecules, whereas in naive cells such clones contained under 1% of molecules. About three recovered TCR RNA copies per cell were obtained by modeling, versus roughly 10 by digital PCR, implying a capture efficiency of 30% to 35%.

Libraries of naive CD8 T cells were built from 20,000 to 1,000,000 sorted cells, with 10%, 30% or 50% of the purified RNA used. On a BD FACSAria II, naive CD8 T cells were FACS-sorted as CD8+CD4-CCR7+CD45RA+ and collected into RLT Plus buffer. To test detection sensitivity, Jurkat RNA equivalent to under 12 TCR copies was spiked into samples of about 19,000-1,100,000 naive CD8 T cells. CD8 T cells were enriched with RosetteSep CD8+ T Cell Enrichment Cocktail and Ficoll-Paque, followed by ACK red cell lysis. V was cut back by 4 bases and J by 4 bases, leaving a gap of 12 bases between them. Spanning cysteine to phenylalanine, the CDR3 consists of 14 amino acids. Just CDR3 DNA is preserved here, 42 bases in frame from base 1. For CDR1 and CDR2, the germline V gene (reference sequence) lists SGHKS and YYEKEE. This clonotype was found a few times. This clone's antigen is unknown. The sample holds no much larger clone one base away, and base qualities are not on file.

The rearrangement joined TRBV5-5 to TRBJ2-1; the D gene is unclear. The TCR was taken from a human donor in good health. Some libraries in this study had Jurkat cell RNA spiked in. The material sequenced was naive CD8+ T cells from blood, with Jurkat cell RNA spiked in. The cell subset or site label of this sample denotes: FACS-sorted CD8+CD4-CCR7+CD45RA+ naive T cells. The DNA sequence is TGTGCCAGCAGCAGCTTGGTTTTATACAATGAGCAGTTCTTC. Its coded protein is CASSSLVLYNEQFF. Supplemented by the reference TRBV5-5 and TRBJ2-1 proteins around the CDR3, the complete variable domain is DAGVTQSPTHLIKTRGQQVTLRCSPISGHKSVSWYQQVLGQGPQFIFQYYEKEERGRGNFPDRFSARQFPNYSSELNVNALLLGDSALYLCASSSLVLYNEQFFGPGTRLTVL.